This entry is about one T cell receptor beta chain. Its antigen is unidentified. Some clones are missing from TCRdb's copy, which holds only in-frame ones; the method was immunoSEQ multiplex PCR. The sample has 150,000 to 200,000 clones, 84% seen once. Germline lookup yields CDR1 MGHRA and CDR2 YSYEKL. The CDR3 totals 15 residues. Trimming pared 0 bases from V and 3 bases from J, leaving 9 bases between. The sample originates from a study of cytomegalovirus exposure and HLA in healthy donors. Study outcomes and limitations: In a later analysis, first-cohort TCR clusters were found to tend to co-occur in the roughly 120 validation repertoires.

The receptor was isolated from a man aged 25-45 years in good health and CMV-seropositive. V gene TRBV4-1 combines with J gene TRBJ1-3, with D possibly TRBD1 on 5 matching bases. Material: PBMCs. The CDR3, as DNA: TGCGCCAGCAGCCAAGATCGGGGGGGTGGAAACACCATATATTTT. Translating it yields CASSQDRGGGNTIYF.